This TCR beta chain was sequenced for a study of siplizumab effects on memory and regulatory T cells. CDR1 is MNHNS, CDR2 SASEGT, per germline. The length of the CDR3 is 13 residues. Trimming cost V 8 bases and J 8 bases, with 18 bases left between them. Method: immunoSEQ multiplex PCR; TCRdb's copy keeps in-frame clones and lacks some. Of around 100,000 clones listed, about 94% are singletons. The clonotype comes from a human donor in good health. Sequencing was carried out using Tregs sorted from blood. The rearrangement uses TRBV6-1 and TRBJ1-1; D unclear. CDR3 region: CASEAHPGMEAFF. CDR3 bases: TGTGCCAGCGAAGCCCACCCGGGCATGGAAGCTTTCTTT.